This T cell receptor (beta chain) comes out of a study of blood T cell repertoires in COVID-19. V was cut by 0 bases and J by 2 bases, with 5 bases left in between. Germline V gives CDR1 MNHNY, CDR2 SVGAGI (reference sequence). The CDR3 loop spans 13 amino acids. Repertoires were generated with immunoSEQ multiplex PCR, while TCRdb's copy carries only in-frame clones and drops some. The sample holds 280,000 or so clones, 88% seen once. The TCR originated in a man aged 18-30 years with active or convalescent COVID-19. This chain links TRBV6-6 with TRBJ2-7; the D is unclear. Sequencing used peripheral blood. The CDR3 is CASSYSRTYEQYF. The CDR3 bases are TGTGCCAGCAGTTACTCGAGAACCTACGAGCAGTACTTC.